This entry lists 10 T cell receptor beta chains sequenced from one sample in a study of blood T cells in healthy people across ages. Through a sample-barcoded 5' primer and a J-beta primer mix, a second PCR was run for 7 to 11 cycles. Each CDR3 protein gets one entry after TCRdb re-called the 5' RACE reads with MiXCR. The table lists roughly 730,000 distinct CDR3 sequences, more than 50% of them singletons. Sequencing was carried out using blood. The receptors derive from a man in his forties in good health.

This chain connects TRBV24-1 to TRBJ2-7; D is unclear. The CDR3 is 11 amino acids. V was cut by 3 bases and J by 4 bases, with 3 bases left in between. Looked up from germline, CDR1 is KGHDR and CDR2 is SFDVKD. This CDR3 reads CATSDRYEQYF. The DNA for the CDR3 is TGTGCCACCAGTGATCGGTACGAGCAGTACTTC.

CDR3 in amino acids: CASSLENSGRDGQFF. The CDR3 DNA is TGTGCCAGCAGCTTGGAGAACTCGGGGAGGGATGGGCAGTTCTTC. The chain combines TRBV5-5 with TRBJ2-1, with 7 bases identical to TRBD2. Trimming took 0 bases from V and 12 from J; bases not matched to a gene: 12. Germline V gene lookup returns CDR1 SGHKS and CDR2 YYEKEE (reference sequence). The CDR3 covers 15 residues.

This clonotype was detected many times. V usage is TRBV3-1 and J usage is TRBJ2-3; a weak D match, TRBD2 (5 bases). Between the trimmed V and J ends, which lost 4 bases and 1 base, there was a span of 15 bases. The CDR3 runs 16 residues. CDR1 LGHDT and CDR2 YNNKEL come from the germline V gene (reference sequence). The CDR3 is CASSLDFSLRTDTQYF. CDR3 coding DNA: TGTGCCAGCAGCCTGGACTTCTCACTCCGCACAGATACGCAGTATTTT.

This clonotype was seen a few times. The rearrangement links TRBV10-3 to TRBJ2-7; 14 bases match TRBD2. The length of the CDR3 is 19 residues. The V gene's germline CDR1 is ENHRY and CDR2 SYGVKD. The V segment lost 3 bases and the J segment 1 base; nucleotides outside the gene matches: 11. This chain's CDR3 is CAISDSKGLAGVGSYEQYF. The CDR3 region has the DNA TGTGCCATCAGTGATTCCAAGGGACTAGCGGGAGTGGGGTCCTACGAGCAGTACTTC.

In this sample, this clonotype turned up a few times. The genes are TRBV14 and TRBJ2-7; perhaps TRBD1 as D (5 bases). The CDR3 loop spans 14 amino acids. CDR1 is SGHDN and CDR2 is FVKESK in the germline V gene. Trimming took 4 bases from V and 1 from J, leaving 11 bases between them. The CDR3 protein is CASSLDRESYEQYF. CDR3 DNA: TGTGCCAGCAGCCTCGACAGAGAATCCTACGAGCAGTACTTC.

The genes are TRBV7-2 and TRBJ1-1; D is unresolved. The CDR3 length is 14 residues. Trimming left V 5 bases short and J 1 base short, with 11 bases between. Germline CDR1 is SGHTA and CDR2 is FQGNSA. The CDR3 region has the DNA TGTGCCAGCAGCGTGCGCGGCCAGAACACTGAAGCTTTCTTT. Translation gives CASSVRGQNTEAFF.

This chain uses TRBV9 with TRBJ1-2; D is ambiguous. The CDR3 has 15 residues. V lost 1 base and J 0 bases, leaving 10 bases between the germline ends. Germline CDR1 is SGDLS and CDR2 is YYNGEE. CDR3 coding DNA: TGTGCCAGCAGCGTAAACGATCAAGCTAACTATGGCTACACCTTC. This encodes CASSVNDQANYGYTF.

In nucleotides, the CDR3 is TGTGCCAGCAGCGTTACAACACAGGGAGGCCTCTCCTACAATGAGCAGTTCTTC. Its translation is CASSVTTQGGLSYNEQFF. V is TRBV7-2 and J is TRBJ2-1; D possibly matches TRBD1 or TRBD2 (6 bases each). The CDR3 length is 18 residues. V lost 5 bases and J lost 0, with 20 bases in between. The V gene's germline CDR1 is SGHTA and CDR2 FQGNSA.

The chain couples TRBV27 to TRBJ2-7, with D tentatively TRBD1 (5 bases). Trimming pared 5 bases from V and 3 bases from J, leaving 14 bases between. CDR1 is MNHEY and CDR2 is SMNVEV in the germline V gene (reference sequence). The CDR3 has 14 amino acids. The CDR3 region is CASSSLRTRYEQYF. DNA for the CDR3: TGTGCCAGCAGTAGCCTTAGGACACGCTACGAGCAGTACTTC.

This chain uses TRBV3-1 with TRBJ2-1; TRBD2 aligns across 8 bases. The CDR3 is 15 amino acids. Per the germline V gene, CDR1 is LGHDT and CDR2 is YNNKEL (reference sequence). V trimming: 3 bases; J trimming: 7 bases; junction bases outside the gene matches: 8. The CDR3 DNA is TGTGCCAGCAGCCAGGGCCGACTAGCGCGTAATGAGCAGTTCTTC. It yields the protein CASSQGRLARNEQFF.